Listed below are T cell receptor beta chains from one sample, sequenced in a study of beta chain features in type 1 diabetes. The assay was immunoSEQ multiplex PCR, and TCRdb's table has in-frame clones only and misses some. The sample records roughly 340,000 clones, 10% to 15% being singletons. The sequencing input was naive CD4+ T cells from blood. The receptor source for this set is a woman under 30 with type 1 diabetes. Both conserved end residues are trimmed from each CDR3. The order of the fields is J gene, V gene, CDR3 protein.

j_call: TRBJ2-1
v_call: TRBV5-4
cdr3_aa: ASSLAGLGAYNEQF

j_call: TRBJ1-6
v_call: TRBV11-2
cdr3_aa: ASSLLTGGRILH

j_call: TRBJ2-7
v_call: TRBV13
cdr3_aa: ASSLSGTGIPYEQY

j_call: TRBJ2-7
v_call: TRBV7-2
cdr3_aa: ASSLDRGRVYEQY

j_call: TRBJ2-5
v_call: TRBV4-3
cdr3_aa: ASSQDFGTGAETQY

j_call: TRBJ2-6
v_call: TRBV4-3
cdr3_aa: ASSRQSSGANVLT

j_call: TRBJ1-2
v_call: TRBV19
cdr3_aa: ASSIRDRGRGGGYT

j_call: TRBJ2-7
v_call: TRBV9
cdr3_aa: ASSVGAGGGSYEQY

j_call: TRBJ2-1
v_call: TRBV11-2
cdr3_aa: ASRVQASGYNEQF

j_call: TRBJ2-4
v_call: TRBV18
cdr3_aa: ASSPSVAGGNIQY

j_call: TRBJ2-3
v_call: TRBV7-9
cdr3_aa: ASSAPPGGLFSTDTQY

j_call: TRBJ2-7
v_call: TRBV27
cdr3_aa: ASRPETGGS

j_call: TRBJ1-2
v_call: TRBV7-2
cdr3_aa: ASSSIRRESSYGYT

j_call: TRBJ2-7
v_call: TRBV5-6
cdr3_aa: ASFLTSGRSYEQY

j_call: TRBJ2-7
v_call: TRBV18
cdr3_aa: ASSPPGGRVYEQY

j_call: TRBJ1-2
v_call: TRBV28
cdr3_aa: ASSPPGAGAWNYGYT

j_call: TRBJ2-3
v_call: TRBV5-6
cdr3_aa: ASRETSYTDTQY

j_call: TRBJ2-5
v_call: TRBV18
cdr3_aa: ASSPQKAGHRETQY

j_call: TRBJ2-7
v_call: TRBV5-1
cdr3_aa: ASSLSGQTYEQY

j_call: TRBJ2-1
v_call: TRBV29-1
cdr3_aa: SLIYLAGRYNEQF

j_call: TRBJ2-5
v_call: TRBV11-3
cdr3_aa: ASSSPYEAKETQY

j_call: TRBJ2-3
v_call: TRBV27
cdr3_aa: ASGGGRDTDTQY

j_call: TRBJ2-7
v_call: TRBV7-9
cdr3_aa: ASSWIQGRAYEQY

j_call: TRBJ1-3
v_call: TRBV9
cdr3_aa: ASSPSRLANTIY

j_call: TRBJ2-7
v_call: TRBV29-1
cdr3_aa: SVDKSGLGDEQY

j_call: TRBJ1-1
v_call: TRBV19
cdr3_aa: ASSITRTGTEAF

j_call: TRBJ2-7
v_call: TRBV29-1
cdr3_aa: SVRNTGEQY

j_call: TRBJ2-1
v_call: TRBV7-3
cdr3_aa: ASSLGTSGYNEQF

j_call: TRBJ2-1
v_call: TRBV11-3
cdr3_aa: ASSLEARDREFSEQF

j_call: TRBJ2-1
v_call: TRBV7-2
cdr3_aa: ASSLETSGRALEQF

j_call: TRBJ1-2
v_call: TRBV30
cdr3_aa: ARIDSTYGYT

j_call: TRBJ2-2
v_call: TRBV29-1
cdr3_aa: SGTSDGELF

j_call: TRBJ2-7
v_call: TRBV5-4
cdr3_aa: ASSLAASGSYEQY

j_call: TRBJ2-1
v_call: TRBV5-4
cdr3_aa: ASRLPGAHEQF

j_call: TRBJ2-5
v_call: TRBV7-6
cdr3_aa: ASSTGLARQETQY